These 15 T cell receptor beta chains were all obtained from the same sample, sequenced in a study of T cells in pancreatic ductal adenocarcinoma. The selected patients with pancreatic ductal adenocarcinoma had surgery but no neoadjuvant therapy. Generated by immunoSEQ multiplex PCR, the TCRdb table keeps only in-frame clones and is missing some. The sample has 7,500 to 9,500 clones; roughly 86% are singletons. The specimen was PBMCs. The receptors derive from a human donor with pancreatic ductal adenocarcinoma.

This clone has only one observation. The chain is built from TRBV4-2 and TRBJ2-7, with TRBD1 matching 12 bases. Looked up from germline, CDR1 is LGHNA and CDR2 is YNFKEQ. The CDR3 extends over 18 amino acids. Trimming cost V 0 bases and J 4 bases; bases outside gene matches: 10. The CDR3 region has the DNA TGTGCCAGCAGCCAAGATACACGCCGGGACAGGGGGCGTTACGAGCAGTACTTC. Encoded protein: CASSQDTRRDRGRYEQYF.

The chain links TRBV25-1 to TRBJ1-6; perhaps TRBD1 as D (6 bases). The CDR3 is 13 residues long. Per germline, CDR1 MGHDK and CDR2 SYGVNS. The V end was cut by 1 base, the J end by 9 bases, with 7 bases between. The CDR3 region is CASSEFRGSPLHF. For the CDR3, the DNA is TGTGCCAGCAGTGAATTCAGGGGTTCACCCCTCCACTTT.

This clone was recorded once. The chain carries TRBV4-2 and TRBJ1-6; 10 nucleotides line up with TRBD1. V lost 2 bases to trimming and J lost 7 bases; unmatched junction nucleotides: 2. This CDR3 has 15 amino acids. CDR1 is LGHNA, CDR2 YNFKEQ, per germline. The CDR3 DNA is TGTGCCAGCAGCCAAAGGGGACAGGGGAATTCACCCCTCCACTTT. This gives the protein CASSQRGQGNSPLHF.

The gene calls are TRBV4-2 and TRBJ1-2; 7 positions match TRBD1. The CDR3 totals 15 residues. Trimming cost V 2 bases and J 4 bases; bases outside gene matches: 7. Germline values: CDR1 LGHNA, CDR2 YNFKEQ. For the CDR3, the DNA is TGTGCCAGCAGCCAAAACAGGGGAGAATCCTATGGCTACACCTTC. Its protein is CASSQNRGESYGYTF.

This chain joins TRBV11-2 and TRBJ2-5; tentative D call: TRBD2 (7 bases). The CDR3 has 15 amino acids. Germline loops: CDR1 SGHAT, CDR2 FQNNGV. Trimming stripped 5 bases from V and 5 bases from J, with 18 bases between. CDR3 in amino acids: CASSLKGGVTETQYF. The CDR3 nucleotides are TGTGCCAGCAGCCTTAAGGGGGGGGTGACGGAGACCCAGTACTTC.

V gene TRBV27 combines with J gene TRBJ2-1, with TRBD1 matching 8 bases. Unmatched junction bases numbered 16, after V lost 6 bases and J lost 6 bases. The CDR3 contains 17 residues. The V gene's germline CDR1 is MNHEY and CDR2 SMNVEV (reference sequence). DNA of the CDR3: TGTGCCAGCAGCCCTCGACGGCGGCAGGGGGCGGGCAATGAGCAGTTCTTC. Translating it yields CASSPRRRQGAGNEQFF.

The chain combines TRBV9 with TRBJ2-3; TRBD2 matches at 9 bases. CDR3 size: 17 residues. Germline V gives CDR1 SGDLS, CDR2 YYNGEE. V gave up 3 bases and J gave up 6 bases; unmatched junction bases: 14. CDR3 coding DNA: TGTGCCAGCAGCGAACGAACAGGGGCTAGCGGGGTGGATACGCAGTATTTT. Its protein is CASSERTGASGVDTQYF.

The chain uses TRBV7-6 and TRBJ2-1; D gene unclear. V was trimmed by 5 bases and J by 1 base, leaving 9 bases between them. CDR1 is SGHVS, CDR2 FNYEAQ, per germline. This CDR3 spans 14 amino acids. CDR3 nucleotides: TGTGCCAGCAGCGGGCGACCATCCTACAATGAGCAGTTCTTC. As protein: CASSGRPSYNEQFF.

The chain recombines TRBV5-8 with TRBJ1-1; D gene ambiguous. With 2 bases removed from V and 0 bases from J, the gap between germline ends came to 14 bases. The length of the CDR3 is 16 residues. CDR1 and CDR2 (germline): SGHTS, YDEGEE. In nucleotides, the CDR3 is TGTGCCAGCAGCTTTGAGGGCGGGGTGGTGAACACTGAAGCTTTCTTT. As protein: CASSFEGGVVNTEAFF.

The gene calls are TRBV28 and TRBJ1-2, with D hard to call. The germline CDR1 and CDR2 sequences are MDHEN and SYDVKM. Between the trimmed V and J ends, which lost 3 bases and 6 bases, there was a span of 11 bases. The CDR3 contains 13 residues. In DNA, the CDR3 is TGTGCCAGCAGTTTCCCGGGTTGGGATGGCTACACCTTC. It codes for CASSFPGWDGYTF.

The CDR3 is CASSTTGDWYGYTF. The CDR3 nucleotides are TGTGCCAGCTCAACGACAGGGGATTGGTATGGCTACACCTTC. This chain uses TRBV18 with TRBJ1-2; 8 bases line up with TRBD1. In germline, CDR1 is KGHSH, CDR2 LQKENI. With 5 bases clipped from V and 5 bases from J, the junction kept 7 bases outside the gene matches. The CDR3 extends over 14 amino acids.

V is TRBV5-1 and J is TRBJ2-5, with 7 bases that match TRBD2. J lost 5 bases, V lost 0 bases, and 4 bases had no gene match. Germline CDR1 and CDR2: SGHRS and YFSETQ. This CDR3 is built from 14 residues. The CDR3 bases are TGCGCCAGCAGCTTGGAGGCCGGGAGGGAGACCCAGTACTTC. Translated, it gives CASSLEAGRETQYF.

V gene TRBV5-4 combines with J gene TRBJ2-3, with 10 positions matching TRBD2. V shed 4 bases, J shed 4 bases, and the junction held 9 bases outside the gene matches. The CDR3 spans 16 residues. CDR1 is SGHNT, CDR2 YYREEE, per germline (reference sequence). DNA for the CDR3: TGTGCCAGCAGCCCGGGGGGAGCGGGAGGGGCAGATACGCAGTATTTT. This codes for CASSPGGAGGADTQYF.

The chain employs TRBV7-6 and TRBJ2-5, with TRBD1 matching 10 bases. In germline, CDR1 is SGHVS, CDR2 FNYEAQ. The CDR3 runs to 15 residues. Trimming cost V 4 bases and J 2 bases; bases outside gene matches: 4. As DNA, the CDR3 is TGTGCCAGCAGCTCGACAGGGGGCGAACAAGAGACCCAGTACTTC. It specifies CASSSTGGEQETQYF.

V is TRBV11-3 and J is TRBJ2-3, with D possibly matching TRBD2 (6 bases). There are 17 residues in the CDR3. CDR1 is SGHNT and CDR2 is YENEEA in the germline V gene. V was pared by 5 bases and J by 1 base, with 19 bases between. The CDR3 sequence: CASSEEGWGYRTDTQYF. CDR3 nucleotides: TGTGCCAGCAGCGAGGAGGGATGGGGCTACCGCACAGATACGCAGTATTTT.